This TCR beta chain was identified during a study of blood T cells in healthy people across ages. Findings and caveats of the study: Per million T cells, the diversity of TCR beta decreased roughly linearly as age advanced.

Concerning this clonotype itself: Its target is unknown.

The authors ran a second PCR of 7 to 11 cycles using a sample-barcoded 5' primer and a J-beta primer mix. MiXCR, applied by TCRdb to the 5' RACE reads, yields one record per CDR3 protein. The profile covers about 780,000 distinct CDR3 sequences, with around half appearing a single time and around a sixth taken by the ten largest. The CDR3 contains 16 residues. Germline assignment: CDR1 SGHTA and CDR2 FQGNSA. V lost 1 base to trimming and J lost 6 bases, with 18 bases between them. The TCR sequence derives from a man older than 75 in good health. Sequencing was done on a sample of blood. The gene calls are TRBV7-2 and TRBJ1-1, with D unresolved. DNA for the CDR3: TGTGCCAGCAGCTTAGGTCGCGACCTGGTGAGAGCTGAAGCTTTCTTT. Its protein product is CASSLGRDLVRAEAFF. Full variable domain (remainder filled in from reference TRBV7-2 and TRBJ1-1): GAGVSQSPSNKVTEKGKDVELRCDPISGHTALYWYRQSLGQGLEFLIYFQGNSAPDKSGLPSDRFSAERTGGSVSTLTIQRTQQEDSAVYLCASSLGRDLVRAEAFFGQGTRLTVV.